This T cell receptor (beta chain) stems from a study of T cells after yellow fever vaccination. After removal of 3 bases from V and 4 bases from J, the junction contained 5 bases not matched to a gene. Per germline, CDR1 MNHEY and CDR2 SMNVEV (reference sequence). The length of the CDR3 is 15 residues. The study's findings and limits: Peaking faster, on day 5 versus 15, the secondary response was nonetheless weaker. Clones that expanded after primary vaccination mostly reappeared after the booster (just under 98% CD4, about 89% CD8). Repertoires obtained by FACS sorting could include abundant clonotypes that entered as contaminants from the bulk population.

For this clonotype: The antigen is unknown.

As TCR cDNA was made by 5'RACE template switching, a universal primer site and UMIs were added. In TCRdb, the 5' RACE reads were re-called with MiXCR into one record per CDR3 protein. The sample consists of 500,000 to 650,000 distinct CDR3 sequences, less than 20% of them appearing once. This clonotype was sampled from a man between 18 and 29 years old who received the YFV17D yellow fever vaccine. The sample in question was PBMCs, obtained 5 days after the first yellow fever vaccination. V is TRBV27 and J is TRBJ2-2; the match to TRBD1 covers 7 bases. This CDR3 is CASSFQGVITGELFF. CDR3 nucleotides: TGTGCCAGCAGTTTCCAGGGGGTAATCACCGGGGAGCTGTTTTTT.